This T cell receptor beta chain derives from a study of long-term antiretroviral therapy in people with HIV. Each HIV participant was treated in the United States. The CDR3 is 15 residues long. Trimming took 1 base from V and 5 from J; bases not matched to a gene: 5. Germline lookup yields CDR1 SGHKS and CDR2 YYEKEE (reference sequence). The run of the v3.0 immunoSEQ assay was at survey level. A per-sample goal of about 35,000-50,000 T-cell genomes was targeted by sequencing. The repertoire was sequenced with immunoSEQ multiplex PCR; TCRdb's copy has only in-frame clones and lacks some. The sample includes approximately 20,000 clones, around 77% seen only once; the top ten take 12%.

The origin of this receptor is a woman in her thirties or forties with HIV. The source was unsorted PBMCs, collected around 1.8 years before starting antiretroviral therapy. The chain combines TRBV5-5 with TRBJ2-2, with 7 bases identical to TRBD2. Here the CDR3 DNA reads TGTGCCAGCAGCTTGTGGGGCGGGGGTACCGGGGAGCTGTTTTTT. Its protein product is CASSLWGGGTGELFF.